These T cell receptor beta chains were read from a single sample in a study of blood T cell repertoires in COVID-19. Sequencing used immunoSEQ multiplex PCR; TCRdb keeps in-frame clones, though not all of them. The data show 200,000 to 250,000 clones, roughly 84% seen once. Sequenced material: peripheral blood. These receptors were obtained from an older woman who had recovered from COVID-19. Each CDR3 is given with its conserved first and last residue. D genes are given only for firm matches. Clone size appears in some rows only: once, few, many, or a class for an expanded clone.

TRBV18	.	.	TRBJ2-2	TGTGCCAGCTCACCACCGACAGTCGCGAACACCGGGGAGCTGTTTTTT	CASSPPTVANTGELFF
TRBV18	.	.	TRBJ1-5	TGTGCCAGCTCACGGACAGTACCTAGCAATCAGCCCCAGCATTTT	CASSRTVPSNQPQHF
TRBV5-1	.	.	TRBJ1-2	TGCGCCAGCAGCTTGGAGACAGGTGGCTACACCTTC	CASSLETGGYTF
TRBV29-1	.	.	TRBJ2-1	TGCAGCGTTGAGGGGGGGGCTAAGAGAACCTACAATGAGCAGTTCTTC	CSVEGGAKRTYNEQFF
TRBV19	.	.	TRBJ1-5	TGTGCCAGTAGTATATGGTCGCAGGGAACTCAGCCCCAGCATTTT	CASSIWSQGTQPQHF
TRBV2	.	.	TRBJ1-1	TGTGCCAGCAGTGAACGGGTAGGGGGCACTGAAGCTTTCTTT	CASSERVGGTEAFF
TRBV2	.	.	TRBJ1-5	TGTGCCAGCAGTGATAGTCAGCCCCAGCATTTT	CASSDSQPQHF
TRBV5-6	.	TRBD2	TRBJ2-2	TGTGCCAGCAGCTTAGGAGCGGGGCCGAACACCGGGGAGCTGTTTTTT	CASSLGAGPNTGELFF
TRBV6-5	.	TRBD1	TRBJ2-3	TGTGCCAGCAGCCTCAGGGGGAACACAGATACGCAGTATTTT	CASSLRGNTDTQYF
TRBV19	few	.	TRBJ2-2	TGTGCCAGTACTATGAGGGATGAAACCGGGGAGCTGTTTTTT	CASTMRDETGELFF
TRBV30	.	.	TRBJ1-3	TGTGCCTGGAGTTCAGGGTCTGGAAACACCATATATTTT	CAWSSGSGNTIYF
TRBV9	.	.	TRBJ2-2	TGTGCCAGCAGCGTAGTATTTGTGGGGGCGCGGGACACCGGGGAGCTGTTTTTT	CASSVVFVGARDTGELFF
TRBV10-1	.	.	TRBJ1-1	TGCGCCAGCAGTGATCAACAGGGATTGAACACTGAAGCTTTCTTT	CASSDQQGLNTEAFF
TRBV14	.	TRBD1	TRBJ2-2	TGTGCCAGCAGCCAACCGGGACAGGGGATCTCCGGGGAGCTGTTTTTT	CASSQPGQGISGELFF
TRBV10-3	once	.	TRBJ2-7	TGTGCCATCAGTGGGTCGACAGAAAACTCCTACGAGCAGTACTTC	CAISGSTENSYEQYF
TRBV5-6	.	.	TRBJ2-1	TGTGCCAGCAGCTTGGTTCAGGGGCATTCGCAGTTCTTC	CASSLVQGHSQFF
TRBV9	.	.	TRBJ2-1	TGTGCCAGCAGCGTAGCGGGATTCTCGTACAATGAGCAGTTCTTC	CASSVAGFSYNEQFF
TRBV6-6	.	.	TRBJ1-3	TGTGCCAGCAGTTACAAGGGGGGGCCCCGGGTAAACACCATATATTTT	CASSYKGGPRVNTIYF